The rows below give T cell receptor beta chains drawn from one sample of a study of OX40 agonist ivuxolimab in advanced cancers. Libraries were prepared by immunoSEQ multiplex PCR; TCRdb keeps only in-frame clonotypes and omits some of them. The sample records around 71,000 clones, about 78% being singletons. This material consisted of CD4+ or CD8+ T cells sorted from blood, taken in a trial of the OX40 agonist ivuxolimab. The source is an adult with an advanced solid tumor such as melanoma, head and neck, liver or kidney cancer. Each CDR3 is given with its conserved first and last residue. D genes are given only for firm matches. Rows may omit the clone size; those that give it use once, few, many or a size class.

size	D	J	V	CDR3	DNA
-	TRBD2	TRBJ2-3	TRBV7-2	CASSRSSGGSRDTQYF	TGTGCCAGCAGCAGATCTAGCGGGGGCTCCCGGGATACGCAGTATTTT
-	-	TRBJ2-5	TRBV28	CASSFVAQQETQYF	TGTGCCAGCAGTTTTGTAGCGCAACAAGAGACCCAGTACTTC
-	TRBD1	TRBJ1-1	TRBV6-5	CASSPPTGQAFF	TGTGCCAGCAGCCCACCGACAGGGCAGGCTTTCTTT
once	TRBD1	TRBJ2-2	TRBV5-1	CASSRTGSDTGELFF	TGCGCCAGCAGCAGGACAGGGTCCGACACCGGGGAGCTGTTTTTT
-	-	TRBJ2-3	TRBV5-4	CASSSTMDTQYF	TGTGCCAGCAGCTCTACAATGGATACGCAGTATTTT
-	-	TRBJ1-5	TRBV19	CASSIEKVANQPQHF	TGTGCCAGTAGTATAGAAAAGGTTGCCAATCAGCCCCAGCATTTT
-	TRBD1	TRBJ1-1	TRBV19	CASSMTGYNTEAFF	TGTGCCAGTAGCATGACAGGGTACAACACTGAAGCTTTCTTT
-	TRBD2	TRBJ2-7	TRBV6-1	CASRPRGTYEQYF	TGTGCCAGCAGACCGCGGGGGACCTACGAGCAGTACTTC
-	-	TRBJ1-2	TRBV27	CASTSGYGYTF	TGTGCCAGCACCTCGGGGTATGGCTACACCTTC
once	-	TRBJ1-4	TRBV9	CASSPQGRTNEKLFF	TGTGCCAGCAGCCCCCAAGGCAGGACTAATGAAAAACTGTTTTTT
-	-	TRBJ2-1	TRBV13	CASNWGVLNEQFF	TGTGCCAGCAACTGGGGGGTCCTAAATGAGCAGTTCTTC
once	TRBD2	TRBJ2-2	TRBV6-5	CASTNVGLAGELFF	TGTGCCAGCACCAACGTGGGACTAGCGGGGGAGCTGTTTTTT
-	-	TRBJ2-7	TRBV30	CAWSVGLTSYEQYF	TGTGCCTGGAGTGTCGGACTGACCTCCTACGAGCAGTACTTC
few	TRBD1	TRBJ2-3	TRBV29-1	CSVGQGGTDTQYF	TGCAGCGTTGGGCAGGGGGGCACAGATACGCAGTATTTT
-	TRBD1	TRBJ2-7	TRBV15	CATSMIRTGAYEQYF	TGTGCCACCAGCATGATTCGGACAGGGGCTTACGAGCAGTACTTC
-	TRBD2	TRBJ2-1	TRBV6-6	CASSQSSGNYNEQFF	TGTGCCAGCAGTCAGAGTAGCGGGAACTACAATGAGCAGTTCTTC
few	TRBD1	TRBJ1-2	TRBV15	CATSRGNRGHYGYIRGYTF	TGTGCCACCAGCAGGGGGAACAGGGGACACTATGGCTACATTAGGGGCTACACCTTC
-	-	TRBJ1-3	TRBV7-2	CASSRIQGPGNTIYF	TGTGCCAGCAGCCGAATACAGGGACCTGGAAACACCATATATTTT
-	-	TRBJ2-2	TRBV13	CASSALPAGTGELFF	TGTGCCAGCAGCGCCCTCCCAGCAGGCACCGGGGAGCTGTTTTTT
medium-sized	-	TRBJ1-3	TRBV19	CASSIGGQSSGNTIYF	TGTGCCAGTAGTATAGGAGGACAGTCCTCTGGAAACACCATATATTTT
-	-	TRBJ1-2	TRBV19	CASSPRWDNYGYTF	TGTGCCAGTAGTCCGCGTTGGGATAACTATGGCTACACCTTC
-	-	TRBJ2-5	TRBV4-2	CASSQVPGGVGETQYF	TGTGCCAGCAGCCAAGTCCCCGGAGGAGTGGGGGAGACCCAGTACTTC
few	-	TRBJ1-5	TRBV30	CAWAQPHLGPQHF	TGTGCCTGGGCACAGCCTCACCTAGGGCCCCAGCATTTT
-	TRBD1	TRBJ1-5	TRBV2	CASSGPGGARGDNQPQHF	TGTGCCAGCAGTGGCCCGGGGGGGGCCAGGGGGGACAATCAGCCCCAGCATTTT
-	-	TRBJ1-2	TRBV19	CASARSDNYGYTF	TGTGCCAGTGCCCGATCCGACAACTATGGCTACACCTTC
-	TRBD1	TRBJ1-2	TRBV7-2	CASSPDREGYTF	TGTGCCAGCAGCCCCGACAGGGAAGGCTACACCTTC
-	TRBD1	TRBJ1-4	TRBV6-4	CASDRGTDEKLFF	TGTGCCAGCGACAGGGGTACTGATGAAAAACTGTTTTTT
-	-	TRBJ1-6	TRBV9	CASSGSRGNNSPLHF	TGTGCCAGCAGCGGAAGCCGGGGCAATAATTCACCCCTCCACTTT
-	-	TRBJ1-3	TRBV6-5	CASRREASGNTIYF	TGTGCCAGCAGACGGGAGGCCTCTGGAAACACCATATATTTT
-	TRBD1	TRBJ1-2	TRBV19	CASSSRDRGRGYTF	TGTGCCAGTAGTTCCCGGGACAGGGGGAGAGGCTACACCTTC
-	-	TRBJ2-7	TRBV15	CATSRVDSYEQYF	TGTGCCACCAGCAGAGTTGACAGCTACGAGCAGTACTTC
-	-	TRBJ2-5	TRBV19	CASSIGGSGQETQYF	TGTGCCAGTAGTATAGGTGGGAGTGGACAAGAGACCCAGTACTTC
-	TRBD1	TRBJ2-7	TRBV7-2	CASSSADRGLYEQYF	TGTGCCAGCAGCTCCGCGGACAGGGGATTATACGAGCAGTACTTC
-	TRBD2	TRBJ2-7	TRBV7-2	CASSLGLAGGFYEQYF	TGTGCCAGCAGCCTAGGACTAGCGGGGGGTTTCTACGAGCAGTACTTC
-	-	TRBJ2-3	TRBV18	CASSPPTDTQYF	TGTGCCAGCTCACCACCGACAGATACGCAGTATTTT
-	-	TRBJ1-5	TRBV6-1	CASSRANQPQHF	TGTGCCAGCAGTAGGGCTAATCAGCCCCAGCATTTT
-	-	TRBJ1-2	TRBV27	CASSLSSRWGGYTF	TGTGCCAGCAGTTTATCCTCCCGTTGGGGTGGCTACACCTTC
-	-	TRBJ2-7	TRBV29-1	CSVEGGTYEQYF	TGCAGCGTTGAAGGGGGGACCTACGAGCAGTACTTC
-	-	TRBJ2-1	TRBV10-2	CASRNGQVNEQFF	TGCGCCAGCAGGAATGGGCAGGTTAATGAGCAGTTCTTC
-	-	TRBJ2-7	TRBV7-2	CASSSTSYEQYF	TGTGCCAGCAGCTCAACTAGCTACGAGCAGTACTTC
-	-	TRBJ2-1	TRBV2	CASFEDRRNEQFF	TGTGCCAGCTTTGAGGACCGGAGGAATGAGCAGTTCTTC
-	-	TRBJ1-2	TRBV4-3	CASSQVETGVNGYTF	TGCGCCAGCAGCCAAGTAGAGACAGGCGTCAATGGCTACACCTTC
few	TRBD1	TRBJ2-7	TRBV5-1	CASSSGTGTNEQYF	TGCGCCAGCAGCTCAGGGACAGGGACCAACGAGCAGTACTTC
-	-	TRBJ1-3	TRBV6-1	CASSEWGGARSGNTIYF	TGTGCCAGCAGTGAATGGGGGGGGGCCCGGTCTGGAAACACCATATATTTT
-	TRBD1	TRBJ1-2	TRBV5-1	CASSLRQGFGYTF	TGCGCCAGCAGCTTGAGACAGGGGTTTGGCTACACCTTC
-	-	TRBJ2-2	TRBV18	CASSLRARNTGELFF	TGTGCCAGCTCACTCAGGGCCCGGAACACCGGGGAGCTGTTTTTT
-	-	TRBJ1-6	TRBV6-4	CASRDSDNSPLHF	TGTGCCAGCCGGGACTCAGATAATTCACCCCTCCACTTT
-	-	TRBJ2-2	TRBV27	CASSPRGTQRFPGELFF	TGTGCCAGCAGTCCCCGAGGGACCCAGAGATTCCCCGGGGAGCTGTTTTTT
-	-	TRBJ2-2	TRBV6-5	CASRSREFPGELFF	TGTGCCAGCAGATCCAGGGAATTCCCCGGGGAGCTGTTTTTT
-	TRBD2	TRBJ2-1	TRBV10-2	CASSVLAGGPYNEQFF	TGCGCCAGCAGTGTTCTAGCGGGAGGGCCCTACAATGAGCAGTTCTTC